This is a list of T cell receptor beta chains from one sample in a study of beta chain features in type 1 diabetes. The method was immunoSEQ multiplex PCR; TCRdb's version includes in-frame clones alone and lacks a portion of them. The table has about 150,000 clones, about 7.3% seen once; the top ten hold 0.5% to 0.65%. The sequenced sample consisted of central memory CD4+ T cells from blood. The origin of the receptors is a man between 18 and 29 years old in good health. Each CDR3 is given with its conserved first and last residue. D genes are given only for firm matches. Not every row has a clone size; where given, it reads once, few, many or a size class.

V gene	J gene	D gene	clone size	CDR3 DNA	CDR3 protein
TRBV28	TRBJ2-7	TRBD1	-	TGTGCCAGCAGTCCTACTCCGGGACAGGGGGCGTGGAAGTACTTC	CASSPTPGQGAWKYF
TRBV4-3	TRBJ2-7	TRBD1	-	TGCGCCAGCAGCCACAGGGGACAGGGGGGATCCTACGAGCAGTACTTC	CASSHRGQGGSYEQYF
TRBV7-2	TRBJ1-1	-	-	TGTGCCAGCAGCTTAGGGGCCCACACCCCTGAAGCTTTCTTT	CASSLGAHTPEAFF
TRBV6-6	TRBJ1-5	-	-	TGTGCCAGCAGTTACTCGGGCCAGGGATGGAATCAGCCCCAGCATTTT	CASSYSGQGWNQPQHF
TRBV7-2	TRBJ2-7	TRBD1	-	TGTGCCAGCAGCCTGGGACAGGGGGCGCGGTACGAGCAGTACTTC	CASSLGQGARYEQYF
TRBV7-2	TRBJ1-2	TRBD1	few	TGTGCCAGCAGCTTAGGTCTGGACAGGGCGAGGATCGGCTACACCTTC	CASSLGLDRARIGYTF
TRBV18	TRBJ2-2	TRBD1	-	TGTGCCAGCTCAAGAACAGGGGGCTTCGACACCGGGGAGCTGTTTTTT	CASSRTGGFDTGELFF
TRBV27	TRBJ1-1	-	-	TGTGCCAGCAGTATGCGTTGGGACACTGAGAACACTGAAGCTTTCTTT	CASSMRWDTENTEAFF
TRBV7-7	TRBJ2-1	-	few	TGTGCTAGCAGCTCGGAGGCCAACAATGAGCAGTTCTTC	CASSSEANNEQFF
TRBV18	TRBJ2-7	TRBD1	few	TGTGCCAGCTCACCACCGGCAGGGGGCTTCTCCTACGAGCAGTACTTC	CASSPPAGGFSYEQYF
TRBV7-3	TRBJ2-5	TRBD1	-	TGTGCCAGCAGCTTATCCCCCGGACAGGGGGCTGGAGAGACCCAGTACTTC	CASSLSPGQGAGETQYF
TRBV7-3	TRBJ2-2	-	-	TGTGCCAGCAGACCGATAGGAGGGGCGGGCACCGGGGAGCTGTTTTTT	CASRPIGGAGTGELFF
TRBV6-5	TRBJ2-2	-	few	TGTGCCAGCACGCGGGGAAGCGAGACCGGGGAGCTGTTTTTT	CASTRGSETGELFF
TRBV7-3	TRBJ1-5	TRBD1	-	TGTGCCAGCAGCTTAAACAGGGGCCAGCCCCAGCATTTT	CASSLNRGQPQHF
TRBV30	TRBJ2-5	TRBD1	few	TGTGCCTGGGGACAGGGGGCGGAAGAGACCCAGTACTTC	CAWGQGAEETQYF
TRBV28	TRBJ1-2	-	many	TGTGCCAGCAGTTCAGACTATGGCTACACCTTC	CASSSDYGYTF
TRBV6-6	TRBJ2-3	-	-	TGTGCCAGCAGTTATCAAGATACGCAGTATTTT	CASSYQDTQYF
TRBV20-1	TRBJ2-5	-	few	TGCAGTGCCAGCGGGGAGACCCAGTACTTC	CSASGETQYF
TRBV7-8	TRBJ2-5	-	-	TGTGCCAGCAGCCAACAACAGGCCGGTCGGTACTTC	CASSQQQAGRYF
TRBV29-1	TRBJ1-1	TRBD1	-	TGCAGCGTCGGACAGGGGAGGGACACTGAAGCTTTCTTT	CSVGQGRDTEAFF
TRBV5-1	TRBJ1-1	-	many	TGCGCCAGCAGCTTGGAGCTAAACACTGAAGCTTTCTTT	CASSLELNTEAFF
TRBV5-1	TRBJ1-1	-	few	TGCGCCAGCAGCTTGCCTTTAGTTGGAGGGCGCACTGAAGCTTTCTTT	CASSLPLVGGRTEAFF
TRBV7-2	TRBJ1-5	TRBD1	-	TGTGCCAGCAGCTTAGCATCAGGGGGTGATCAGCCCCAGCATTTT	CASSLASGGDQPQHF
TRBV5-1	TRBJ2-3	-	-	TGCGCCAGCAGCTTGCCCCTCAGACAGTTAGATACGCAGTATTTT	CASSLPLRQLDTQYF